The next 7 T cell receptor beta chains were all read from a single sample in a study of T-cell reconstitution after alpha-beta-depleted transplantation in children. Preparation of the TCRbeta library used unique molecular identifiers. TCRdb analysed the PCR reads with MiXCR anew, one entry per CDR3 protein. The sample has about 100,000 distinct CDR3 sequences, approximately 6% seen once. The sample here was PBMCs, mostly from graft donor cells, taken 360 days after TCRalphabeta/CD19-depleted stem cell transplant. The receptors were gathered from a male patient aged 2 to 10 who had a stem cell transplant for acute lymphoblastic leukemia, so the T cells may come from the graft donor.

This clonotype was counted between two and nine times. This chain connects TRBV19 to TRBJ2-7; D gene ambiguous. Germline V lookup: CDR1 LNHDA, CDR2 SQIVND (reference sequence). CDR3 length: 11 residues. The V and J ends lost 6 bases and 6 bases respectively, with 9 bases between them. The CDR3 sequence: CASSNLFEQYF. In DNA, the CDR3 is TGTGCCAGTAGCAACCTTTTCGAGCAGTACTTC.

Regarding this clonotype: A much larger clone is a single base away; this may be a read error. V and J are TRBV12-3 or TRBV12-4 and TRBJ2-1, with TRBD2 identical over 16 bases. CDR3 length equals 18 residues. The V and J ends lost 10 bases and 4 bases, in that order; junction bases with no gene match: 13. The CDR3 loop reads CAIRPGLAGGWGYNEQFF. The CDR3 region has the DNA TGTGCCATCAGACCGGGACTAGCGGGAGGGTGGGGGTACAATGAGCAGTTCTTC.

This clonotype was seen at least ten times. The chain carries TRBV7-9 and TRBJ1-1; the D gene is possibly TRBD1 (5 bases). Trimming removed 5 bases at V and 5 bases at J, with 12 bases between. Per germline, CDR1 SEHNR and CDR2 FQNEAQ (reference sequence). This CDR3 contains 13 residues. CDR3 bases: TGTGCCAGCAGCCAGGGACGGCAAACTGAAGCTTTCTTT. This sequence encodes CASSQGRQTEAFF.

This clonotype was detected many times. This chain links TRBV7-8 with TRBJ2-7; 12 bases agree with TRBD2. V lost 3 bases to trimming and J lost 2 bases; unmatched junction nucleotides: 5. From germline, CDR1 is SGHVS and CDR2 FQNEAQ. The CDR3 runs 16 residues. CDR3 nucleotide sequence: TGTGCCAGCAGCTTGCCCGGACTAGCGGGGACCTACGAGCAGTACTTC. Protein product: CASSLPGLAGTYEQYF.

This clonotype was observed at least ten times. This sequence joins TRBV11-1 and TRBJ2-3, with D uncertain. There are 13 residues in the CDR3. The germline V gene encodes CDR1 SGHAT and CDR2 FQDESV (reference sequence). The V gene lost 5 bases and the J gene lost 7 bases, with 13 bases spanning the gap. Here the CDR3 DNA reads TGTGCCAGCAGCCAAAGAAGATCAAATACGCAGTATTTT. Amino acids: CASSQRRSNTQYF.

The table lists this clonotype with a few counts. CDR3 sequence: CASGPGTGYEQYF. CDR3 bases: TGTGCCAGCGGCCCCGGGACAGGTTACGAGCAGTACTTC. This sequence joins TRBV5-6 and TRBJ2-7, with 8 bases identical to TRBD1. Germline V lookup: CDR1 SGHDT, CDR2 YYEEEE. V shed 7 bases and J 4 bases; nucleotides not matched to a gene: 7. This CDR3 has 13 amino acids.

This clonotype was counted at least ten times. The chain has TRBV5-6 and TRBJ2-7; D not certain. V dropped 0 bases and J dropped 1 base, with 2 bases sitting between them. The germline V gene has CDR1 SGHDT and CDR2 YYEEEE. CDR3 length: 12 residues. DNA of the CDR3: TGTGCCAGCAGCTTGGTATCCTACGAGCAGTACTTC. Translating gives CASSLVSYEQYF.